Below are 12 T cell receptor beta chains sequenced from a single sample in a study of cytomegalovirus exposure and HLA in healthy donors. The PCR was carried out with 60 Vbeta primers and 13 Jbeta primers. Produced via immunoSEQ multiplex PCR; TCRdb's table is partial and in-frame only. The sample lists 150,000 or so clones, approximately 79% occurring once. Sequencing was done on a sample of PBMCs. The receptors were gathered from a woman aged 45-65 years in good health and CMV-seropositive.

The chain couples TRBV30 to TRBJ2-5; D is possibly TRBD2 (6 bases). CDR1 and CDR2 from the germline V gene are GTSNPN and SVGIG (reference sequence). The CDR3 covers 14 residues. The ends were cut back, 2 bases at V and 5 bases at J, with 15 bases in the middle. Here the CDR3 reads CAWSYIGGEETQYF. The CDR3, as DNA: TGTGCCTGGAGTTACATCGGGGGTGAGGAGACCCAGTACTTC.

The J gene is TRBJ2-3, the V gene TRBV7-2; 9 bases line up with TRBD2. The germline CDR1 and CDR2 sequences are SGHTA and FQGNSA. V shed 4 bases and J 4 bases; nucleotides not matched to a gene: 6. The CDR3 consists of 15 residues. The CDR3 DNA sequence: TGTGCCAGCAGCTGGGGGGGACTAGCTTCAGATACGCAGTATTTT. Translated, it gives CASSWGGLASDTQYF.

V usage is TRBV11-2 and J usage is TRBJ2-7, with TRBD1 identical over 7 bases. With V trimmed by 1 base and J by 4 bases, 7 bases remained unmatched. Germline loops: CDR1 SGHAT, CDR2 FQNNGV. This CDR3 comprises 15 residues. The CDR3 sequence: CASSLGQGVIYEQYF. CDR3 nucleotides: TGTGCCAGCAGCTTAGGGCAGGGGGTTATTTACGAGCAGTACTTC.

This chain links TRBV7-8 with TRBJ2-5; a weak D match, TRBD1 (5 bases). This CDR3 region has 14 residues. Trimming cost V 1 base and J 3 bases, with 9 bases left between them. Germline CDR1 is SGHVS and CDR2 is FQNEAQ. DNA for the CDR3: TGTGCCAGCAGCTTAGGTATAGGGGAAGAGACCCAGTACTTC. It encodes CASSLGIGEETQYF.

The chain combines TRBV28 with TRBJ1-2; possible D gene TRBD1, 6 bases. Germline CDR1 and CDR2: MDHEN and SYDVKM. V shed 1 base and J shed 8 bases, with 14 bases lying between them. The CDR3 has 14 amino acids. The CDR3 is CASSLFGTPQGYTF. CDR3 bases: TGTGCCAGCAGTTTATTCGGGACACCTCAGGGCTACACCTTC.

V gene TRBV6-1 combines with J gene TRBJ2-5; no clear D gene. Germline CDR1 and CDR2: MNHNS and SASEGT. This CDR3 region has 14 residues. V lost 2 bases, J lost 0 bases, and 7 bases lay in between. This CDR3 is CASSENRYQETQYF. The CDR3 nucleotides read TGTGCCAGCAGTGAAAACCGGTACCAAGAGACCCAGTACTTC.

The V call is TRBV4-1, the J call TRBJ2-3; 10 nucleotides match TRBD2. Germline assignment: CDR1 MGHRA and CDR2 YSYEKL. This CDR3 region has 16 residues. V dropped 4 bases and J dropped 1; count of bases not matched to a gene: 5. CDR3 sequence reads: CASSLSGRAGTDTQYF. CDR3 bases: TGCGCCAGCAGCCTAAGCGGGAGGGCCGGCACAGATACGCAGTATTTT.

V usage is TRBV5-4 and J usage is TRBJ2-7; 8 bases agree with TRBD2. V gave up 4 bases and J gave up 2 bases; unmatched junction bases: 5. Germline-derived CDR1 and CDR2 are SGHNT and YYREEE (reference sequence). The length of the CDR3 is 14 residues. The CDR3 here is CASSPAGGTYEQYF. CDR3 bases: TGTGCCAGCAGCCCTGCGGGAGGAACCTACGAGCAGTACTTC. The whole variable domain, remainder taken from reference TRBV5-4 and TRBJ2-7, is ETGVTQSPTHLIKTRGQQVTLRCSSQSGHNTVSWYQQALGQGPQFIFQYYREEENGRGNFPPRFSGLQFPNYSSELNVNALELDDSALYLCASSPAGGTYEQYFGPGTRLTVT.

The rearrangement joins TRBV9 to TRBJ1-1; D gene unclear. Trimming took off 0 bases at V and 5 bases at J, with 8 bases between the two ends. The CDR3 contains 13 residues. Germline CDR1 SGDLS, CDR2 YYNGEE. CDR3 bases: TGTGCCAGCAGCGTAGGCGGGGAAACTGAAGCTTTCTTT. As protein: CASSVGGETEAFF.

This clone was counted between two and nine times. V and J are TRBV2 and TRBJ2-7; 10 nucleotides align to TRBD2. From germline, CDR1 is SNHLY and CDR2 FYNNEI. V gave up 6 bases and J gave up 6 bases; unmatched junction bases: 14. The CDR3 has 16 residues. The CDR3 nucleotides are TGTGCCAGCAGCGTGAGCGGGAGGGGATCTCAGAGCGAGCAGTACTTC. Translation gives CASSVSGRGSQSEQYF.

The V call is TRBV2, the J call TRBJ2-7; 11 positions match TRBD2. CDR1 and CDR2 from the germline V gene are SNHLY and FYNNEI. With 3 bases clipped from V and 1 base from J, the junction kept 8 bases outside the gene matches. CDR3 length: 17 amino acids. The CDR3 reads CASSEEGSGGDSYEQYF. In nucleotides, the CDR3 is TGTGCCAGCAGTGAGGAAGGTAGCGGGGGGGATTCCTACGAGCAGTACTTC. Looking up the rest from reference TRBV2 and TRBJ2-7 gives the full variable domain: EPEVTQTPSHQVTQMGQEVILRCVPISNHLYFYWYRQILGQKVEFLVSFYNNEISEKSEIFDDQFSVERPDGSNFTLKIRSTKLEDSAMYFCASSEEGSGGDSYEQYFGPGTRLTVT.

This clone was detected only a few times. The V gene is TRBV6-5, the J gene TRBJ1-1; 8 bases are shared with TRBD1. The CDR3 has 13 amino acids. Per the germline V gene, CDR1 is MNHEY and CDR2 is SVGAGI. The V and J ends lost 5 bases and 4 bases, in that order; junction bases with no gene match: 3. The CDR3 sequence is CASSARGPTEAFF. The CDR3 DNA sequence: TGTGCCAGCAGTGCCAGGGGGCCCACTGAAGCTTTCTTT.